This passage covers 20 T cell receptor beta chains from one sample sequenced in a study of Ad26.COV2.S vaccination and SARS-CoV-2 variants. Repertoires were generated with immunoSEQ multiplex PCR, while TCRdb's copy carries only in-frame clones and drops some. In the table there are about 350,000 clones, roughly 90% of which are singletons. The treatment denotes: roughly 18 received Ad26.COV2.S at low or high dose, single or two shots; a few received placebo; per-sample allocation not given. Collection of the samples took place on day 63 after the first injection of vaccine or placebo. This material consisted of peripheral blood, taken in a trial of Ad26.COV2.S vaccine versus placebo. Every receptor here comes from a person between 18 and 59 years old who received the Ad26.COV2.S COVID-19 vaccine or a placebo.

The CDR3 DNA sequence: TGTGCCAGCAGCCTGGCCGGACCGGGACTACCAGATACGCAGTATTTT. Translation: CASSLAGPGLPDTQYF. The chain joins TRBV7-3 to TRBJ2-3; TRBD2 aligns across 7 bases. In germline, CDR1 is SGHTA, CDR2 FQGTGA. V shed 5 bases and J 4 bases; nucleotides not matched to a gene: 12. There are 16 residues in the CDR3.

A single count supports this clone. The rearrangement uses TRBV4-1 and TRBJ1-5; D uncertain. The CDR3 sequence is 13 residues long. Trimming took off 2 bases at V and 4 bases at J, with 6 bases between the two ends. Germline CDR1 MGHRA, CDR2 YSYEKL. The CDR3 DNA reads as TGCGCCAGCAGCCAATTTCAGAATCAGCCCCAGCATTTT. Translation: CASSQFQNQPQHF.

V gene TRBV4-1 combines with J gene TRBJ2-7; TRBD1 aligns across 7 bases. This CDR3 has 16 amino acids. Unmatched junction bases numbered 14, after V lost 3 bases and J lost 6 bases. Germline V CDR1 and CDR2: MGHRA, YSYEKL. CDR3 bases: TGCGCCAGCAGCCACCCTCCTTACAGGGGCCCTGTCGAGCAGTACTTC. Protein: CASSHPPYRGPVEQYF.

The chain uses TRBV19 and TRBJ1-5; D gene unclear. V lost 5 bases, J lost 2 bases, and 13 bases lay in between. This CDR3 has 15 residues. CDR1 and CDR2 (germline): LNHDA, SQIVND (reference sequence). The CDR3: CASSLTEIRNQPQHF. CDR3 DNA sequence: TGTGCCAGTAGTTTAACAGAGATTCGCAATCAGCCCCAGCATTTT.

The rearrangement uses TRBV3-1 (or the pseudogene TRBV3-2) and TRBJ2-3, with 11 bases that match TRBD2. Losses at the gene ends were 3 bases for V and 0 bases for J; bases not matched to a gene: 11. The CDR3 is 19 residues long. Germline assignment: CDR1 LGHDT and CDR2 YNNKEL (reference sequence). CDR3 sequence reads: CASSQGGTSGGSSTDTQYF. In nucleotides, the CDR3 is TGTGCCAGCAGCCAGGGGGGCACTAGCGGGGGTTCTAGCACAGATACGCAGTATTTT.

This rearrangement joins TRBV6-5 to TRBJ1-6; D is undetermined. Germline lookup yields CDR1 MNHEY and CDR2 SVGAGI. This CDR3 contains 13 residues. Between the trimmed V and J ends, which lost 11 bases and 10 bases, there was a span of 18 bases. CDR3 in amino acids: CAARRSDGSPLHF. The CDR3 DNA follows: TGTGCCGCCCGGAGGTCGGATGGGTCACCCCTCCACTTT.

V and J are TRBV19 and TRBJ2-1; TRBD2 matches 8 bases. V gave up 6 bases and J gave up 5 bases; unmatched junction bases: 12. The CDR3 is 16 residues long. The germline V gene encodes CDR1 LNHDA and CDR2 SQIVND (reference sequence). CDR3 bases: TGTGCCAGTAGACCAAGCCCCCTAGCGGGTGACAATGAGCAGTTCTTC. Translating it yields CASRPSPLAGDNEQFF.

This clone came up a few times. The CDR3 region is CAPIGNTIYF. The CDR3 DNA sequence: TGCGCCCCCATAGGAAACACCATATATTTT. This chain joins TRBV23-1 and TRBJ1-3; D uncertain. TRBV23-1 is an ORF, with its function uncertain. Trimming stripped 11 bases from V and 4 bases from J, with 6 bases between. CDR3 size: 10 residues.

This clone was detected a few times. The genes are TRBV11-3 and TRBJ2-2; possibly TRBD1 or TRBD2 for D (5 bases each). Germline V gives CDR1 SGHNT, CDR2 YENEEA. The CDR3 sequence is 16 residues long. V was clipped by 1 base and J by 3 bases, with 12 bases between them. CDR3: CASSLGAGRDTGELFF. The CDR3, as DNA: TGTGCCAGCAGCTTAGGGGCAGGGCGGGACACCGGGGAGCTGTTTTTT.

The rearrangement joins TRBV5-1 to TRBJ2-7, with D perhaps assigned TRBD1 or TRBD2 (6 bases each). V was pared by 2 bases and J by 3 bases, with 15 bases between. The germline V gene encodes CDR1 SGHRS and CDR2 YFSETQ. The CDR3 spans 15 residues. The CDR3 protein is CASSFGGRPIYEQYF. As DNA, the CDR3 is TGCGCCAGCAGCTTTGGGGGGCGACCCATCTACGAGCAGTACTTC. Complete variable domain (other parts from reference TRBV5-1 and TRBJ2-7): KAGVTQTPRYLIKTRGQQVTLSCSPISGHRSVSWYQQTPGQGLQFLFEYFSETQRNKGNFPGRFSGRQFSNSRSEMNVSTLELGDSALYLCASSFGGRPIYEQYFGPGTRLTVT.

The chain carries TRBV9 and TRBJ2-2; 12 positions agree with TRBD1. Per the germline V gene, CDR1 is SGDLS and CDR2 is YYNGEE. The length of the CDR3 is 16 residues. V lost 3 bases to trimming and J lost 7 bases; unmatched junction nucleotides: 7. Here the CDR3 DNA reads TGTGCCAGCAGCGCGCCGGGACAGGGGGCAGTCGGGGAGCTGTTTTTT. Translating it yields CASSAPGQGAVGELFF.

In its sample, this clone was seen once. CDR3: CASSRSEGYGYTF. The DNA for the CDR3 is TGCGCCAGCAGCCGTTCCGAGGGCTATGGCTACACCTTC. The V and J genes are TRBV4-3 and TRBJ1-2; D is unresolved. V lost 4 bases and J 4 bases, leaving 10 bases between the germline ends. This CDR3 comprises 13 residues. The germline V gene encodes CDR1 LGHNA and CDR2 YSLEER.

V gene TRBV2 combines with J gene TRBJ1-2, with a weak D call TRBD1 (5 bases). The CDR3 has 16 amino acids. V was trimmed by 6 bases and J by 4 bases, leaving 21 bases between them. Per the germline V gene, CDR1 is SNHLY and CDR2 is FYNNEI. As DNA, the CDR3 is TGTGCCAGCAGCAGAAACCGGGACCCCCCTAGCTATGGCTACACCTTC. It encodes CASSRNRDPPSYGYTF.

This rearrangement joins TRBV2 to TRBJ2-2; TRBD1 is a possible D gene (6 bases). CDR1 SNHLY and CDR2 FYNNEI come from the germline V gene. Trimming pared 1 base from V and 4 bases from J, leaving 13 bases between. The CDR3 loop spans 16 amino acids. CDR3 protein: CASSEGGPGLTGELFF. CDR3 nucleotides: TGTGCCAGCAGTGAAGGGGGGCCGGGGCTCACCGGGGAGCTGTTTTTT.

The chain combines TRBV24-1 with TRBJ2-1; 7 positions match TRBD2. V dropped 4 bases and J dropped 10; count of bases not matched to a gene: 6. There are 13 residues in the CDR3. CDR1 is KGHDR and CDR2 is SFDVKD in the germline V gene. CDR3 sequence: CATSETAGYEQFF. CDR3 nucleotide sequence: TGTGCCACCAGTGAAACAGCGGGATACGAGCAGTTCTTC.

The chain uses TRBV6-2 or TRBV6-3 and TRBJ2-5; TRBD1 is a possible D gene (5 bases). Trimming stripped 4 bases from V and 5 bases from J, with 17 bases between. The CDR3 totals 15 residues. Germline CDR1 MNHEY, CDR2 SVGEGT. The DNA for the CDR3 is TGTGCCAGCAGTTTAAGAACTACAGGTCGGGAGACCCAGTACTTC. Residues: CASSLRTTGRETQYF.

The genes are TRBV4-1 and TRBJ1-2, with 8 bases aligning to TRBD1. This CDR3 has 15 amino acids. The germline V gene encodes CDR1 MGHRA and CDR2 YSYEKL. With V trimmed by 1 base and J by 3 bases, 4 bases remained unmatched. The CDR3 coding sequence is TGCGCCAGCAGCCAAGTACCAGGGGGCGACTATGGCTACACCTTC. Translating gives CASSQVPGGDYGYTF.

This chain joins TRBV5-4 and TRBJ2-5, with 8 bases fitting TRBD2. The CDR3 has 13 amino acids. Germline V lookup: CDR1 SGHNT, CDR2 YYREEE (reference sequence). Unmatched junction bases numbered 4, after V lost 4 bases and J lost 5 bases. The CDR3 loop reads CASSQTSVETQYF. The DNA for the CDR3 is TGTGCCAGCAGCCAGACTAGCGTGGAGACCCAGTACTTC.

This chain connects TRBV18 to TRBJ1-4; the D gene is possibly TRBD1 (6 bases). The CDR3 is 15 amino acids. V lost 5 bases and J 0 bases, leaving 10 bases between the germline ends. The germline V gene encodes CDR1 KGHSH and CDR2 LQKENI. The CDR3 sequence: CASSEDSATNEKLFF. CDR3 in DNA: TGTGCCAGCTCAGAGGACAGCGCAACTAATGAAAAACTGTTTTTT.

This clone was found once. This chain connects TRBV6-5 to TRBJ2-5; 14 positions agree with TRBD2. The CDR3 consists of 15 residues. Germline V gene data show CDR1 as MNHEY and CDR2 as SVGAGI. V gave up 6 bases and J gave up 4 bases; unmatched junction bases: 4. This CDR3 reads CASSRLAGGRETQYF. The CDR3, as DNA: TGTGCCAGCAGCCGACTAGCGGGGGGGCGAGAGACCCAGTACTTC.